This T cell receptor beta chain comes out of a study of blood T cell repertoires in COVID-19. Study as a whole: Acute-phase and convalescent COVID-19 samples originated in the United States, Italy and Spain. Sample material is recorded as cDNA or gDNA derived from T cells, B-cell-depleted T cells, or PBMCs.

In the original analysis: From reference gene primer amplification, estimates of nucleated cell counts were derived. The method was immunoSEQ multiplex PCR; TCRdb's version includes in-frame clones alone and lacks a portion of them. V and J calls and clone size are given by that table; D and trimming were obtained from the DNA. The data contain around 150,000 clones, nearly 80% of them singletons. The CDR3 runs to 14 residues. V shed 10 bases and J 11 bases; nucleotides not matched to a gene: 15. Germline V gene data show CDR1 as MNHEY and CDR2 as SVGAGI. The genes are TRBV6-5 and TRBJ2-1, with TRBD2 matching 9 bases. The sequencing input was peripheral blood. The origin of this receptor is a woman older than 75 with acute or convalescent COVID-19. The CDR3 DNA is TGTGCCACCACCGGGCTAGCGGGACCCTCGAAGCAGTTCTTC. Translation gives CATTGLAGPSKQFF.